One sample yielded the 31 T cell receptor beta chains listed below, sequenced in a study of cytotoxic CD8 clonotypes in ibrutinib-treated CLL. Generated by immunoSEQ multiplex PCR, the TCRdb table keeps only in-frame clones and is missing some. The sample holds 17,000 or so clones, around 81% seen once. Sequencing was performed on PBMCs, taken before ibrutinib treatment. Source of these receptors: a human donor with chronic lymphocytic leukemia.

The genes are TRBV28 and TRBJ1-1; D uncertain. Germline loops: CDR1 MDHEN, CDR2 SYDVKM. CDR3 size: 11 residues. The germline V and J ends were trimmed by 3 bases and 4 bases, with 3 bases remaining between them. CDR3 sequence reads: CASSLGTEAFF. The CDR3 nucleotides are TGTGCCAGCAGTTTGGGCACTGAAGCTTTCTTT.

This chain connects TRBV18 to TRBJ2-5; a weak D match, TRBD2 (6 bases). Per germline, CDR1 KGHSH and CDR2 LQKENI. The CDR3 loop spans 15 amino acids. Trimming removed 0 bases from V and 1 base from J, with 9 bases in between. CDR3 bases: TGTGCCAGCTCACCACCGGCGGGGTTCCAAGAGACCCAGTACTTC. It translates to CASSPPAGFQETQYF.

For the CDR3, the DNA is TGTGCCAGCAGCCCCCTAGCGGAGTTCACCGGGGAGCTGTTTTTT. Its translation is CASSPLAEFTGELFF. The chain uses TRBV7-2 and TRBJ2-2; 7 nucleotides align to TRBD2. With 5 bases clipped from V and 4 bases from J, the junction kept 7 bases outside the gene matches. The CDR3 length is 15 residues. Germline V gene sequence: CDR1 SGHTA, CDR2 FQGNSA.

This chain joins TRBV9 and TRBJ1-1; TRBD1 matches at 7 bases. Germline values: CDR1 SGDLS, CDR2 YYNGEE. The CDR3 consists of 14 residues. Trimming at V came to 8 bases and at J to 1 base, leaving 8 bases not matched to a gene. CDR3 region: CASDRAGSNTEAFF. CDR3 in DNA: TGTGCCAGTGACAGGGCAGGGTCGAACACTGAAGCTTTCTTT.

The genes are TRBV9 and TRBJ2-7; D might be TRBD2 (6 bases). The CDR3 totals 15 residues. Germline V lookup: CDR1 SGDLS, CDR2 YYNGEE. Trimming removed 4 bases at V and 3 bases at J, with 17 bases between. CDR3 amino acids: CASSPQIGGLYEQYF. Here the CDR3 DNA reads TGTGCCAGCAGCCCCCAAATTGGGGGACTCTACGAGCAGTACTTC.

This clone appeared a few times. The chain links TRBV6-5 to TRBJ1-5; a possible D gene is TRBD1 (5 bases). The V gene lost 4 bases and the J gene lost 5 bases, with 9 bases spanning the gap. This CDR3 contains 13 residues. Germline CDR1 and CDR2: MNHEY and SVGAGI. CDR3 sequence: CASSFTGDQPQHF. CDR3 nucleotides: TGTGCCAGCAGTTTTACAGGTGATCAGCCCCAGCATTTT.

The rearrangement joins TRBV27 to TRBJ2-1; tentative D call: TRBD2 (6 bases). V was clipped by 2 bases and J by 0 bases, with 8 bases between them. The CDR3 totals 15 residues. Looked up from germline, CDR1 is MNHEY and CDR2 is SMNVEV (reference sequence). The CDR3 nucleotides read TGTGCCAGCAGTTTAACCGGGAGCTCCTACAATGAGCAGTTCTTC. Protein sequence: CASSLTGSSYNEQFF.

The chain joins TRBV19 to TRBJ2-1; 8 nucleotides line up with TRBD2. CDR3 size: 12 residues. Trimming removed 8 bases from V and 9 bases from J; junction bases left unmatched: 6. Germline CDR1 reads LNHDA; CDR2 reads SQIVND (reference sequence). CDR3 protein: CASCPRGAEQFF. CDR3 DNA: TGTGCCAGTTGCCCGCGGGGGGCTGAGCAGTTCTTC.

This clone was seen just once. DNA for the CDR3: TGCGCCAGCAGCTTCTACGGCGGGGGGAACACCGGGGAGCTGTTTTTT. This gives the protein CASSFYGGGNTGELFF. The V gene is TRBV5-1, the J gene TRBJ2-2, with TRBD2 matching over 7 bases. From germline, CDR1 is SGHRS and CDR2 YFSETQ. V trimming: 2 bases; J trimming: 1 base; junction bases outside the gene matches: 5. CDR3 length: 16 amino acids. The variable domain in full, completed from reference TRBV5-1 and TRBJ2-2, reads KAGVTQTPRYLIKTRGQQVTLSCSPISGHRSVSWYQQTPGQGLQFLFEYFSETQRNKGNFPGRFSGRQFSNSRSEMNVSTLELGDSALYLCASSFYGGGNTGELFFGEGSRLTVL.

The chain links TRBV27 to TRBJ2-3; D not resolved. The CDR3 extends over 13 amino acids. Germline-derived CDR1 and CDR2 are MNHEY and SMNVEV (reference sequence). The germline V and J ends were trimmed by 7 bases and 0 bases, with 8 bases remaining between them. The CDR3 coding sequence is TGTGCCAGCAACAAGCGTAGCACAGATACGCAGTATTTT. This translates into CASNKRSTDTQYF.

This clone was seen only a few times. This CDR3 is CASSLQGLTYEQYF. For the CDR3, the DNA is TGTGCCAGCAGCTTACAGGGGCTTACCTACGAGCAGTACTTC. This chain connects TRBV7-9 to TRBJ2-7; possibly TRBD1 for D (6 bases). CDR1 is SEHNR, CDR2 FQNEAQ, per germline (reference sequence). Trimming shortened V by 2 bases and J by 2 bases, and 10 bases separated the two germline ends. The CDR3 has 14 residues.

The chain recombines TRBV28 with TRBJ1-5, with 7 bases matching TRBD1. The trim removed 2 bases at V and 2 bases at J, leaving 12 bases unmatched. Germline CDR1 reads MDHEN; CDR2 reads SYDVKM. This CDR3 contains 18 residues. The DNA for the CDR3 is TGTGCCAGCAGTTTAATGGGTTGGGGAGACAGGGGCAATCAGCCCCAGCATTTT. This sequence encodes CASSLMGWGDRGNQPQHF.

The chain recombines TRBV11-3 with TRBJ2-1; TRBD1 matches 10 bases. The germline V gene has CDR1 SGHNT and CDR2 YENEEA. Unmatched junction bases numbered 8, after V lost 1 base and J lost 8 bases. The CDR3 is 16 residues long. In DNA form, the CDR3 reads TGTGCCAGCAGCTTAGGTGGGACAGGGGAGCTCGATGAGCAGTTCTTC. Translation gives CASSLGGTGELDEQFF.

The CDR3 coding sequence is TGTGCCAGCAGCTGGGTTGGAACCAGGTACGAGCAGTACTTC. Its translation: CASSWVGTRYEQYF. This chain links TRBV28 with TRBJ2-7; D gene uncertain. The CDR3 loop spans 14 amino acids. Trimming removed 6 bases at V and 4 bases at J, with 16 bases between. The germline CDR1 and CDR2 sequences are MDHEN and SYDVKM.

The V call is TRBV7-3, the J call TRBJ2-1; no definite D call. CDR3 size: 13 residues. Germline lookup yields CDR1 SGHTA and CDR2 FQGTGA. V was clipped by 3 bases and J by 6 bases, with 9 bases between them. CDR3 sequence reads: CASSFRTLNEQFF. CDR3 bases: TGTGCCAGCAGCTTCAGGACCCTCAATGAGCAGTTCTTC.

V gene TRBV9 combines with J gene TRBJ2-3, with a possible D match to TRBD2 (5 bases). Looked up from germline, CDR1 is SGDLS and CDR2 is YYNGEE. V was trimmed by 5 bases and J by 6 bases, leaving 13 bases between them. The CDR3 extends over 13 amino acids. This CDR3 is CASRSAVGDTQYF. The CDR3 coding sequence is TGTGCCAGCAGGTCAGCGGTTGGGGATACGCAGTATTTT.

This chain uses TRBV4-3 with TRBJ1-4, with a tentative D call TRBD1 (6 bases). Per the germline V gene, CDR1 is LGHNA and CDR2 is YSLEER. Trimming took 0 bases from V and 6 from J, leaving 20 bases between them. CDR3 length equals 18 residues. CDR3 DNA sequence: TGCGCCAGCAGCCAAGACCCGAAGAGGGACACCGTGTATGAAAAACTGTTTTTT. Protein sequence: CASSQDPKRDTVYEKLFF.

V is TRBV11-3 and J is TRBJ1-3; D uncertain. The V and J ends lost 2 bases and 7 bases respectively, with 15 bases between them. Germline-derived CDR1 and CDR2 are SGHNT and YENEEA. The CDR3 has 15 amino acids. DNA for the CDR3: TGTGCCAGCAGCTTATCTTCGGGCGAAAGGAACACCATATATTTT. Its protein is CASSLSSGERNTIYF.

This clone has a handful of counts. CDR3 region: CASSSQGYEQYF. Here the CDR3 DNA reads TGTGCCAGCAGTTCACAGGGTTACGAGCAGTACTTC. The gene calls are TRBV27 and TRBJ2-7; possible D gene TRBD1, 6 bases. The CDR3 runs 12 residues. The V end lost 4 bases, the J end lost 4 bases, and 8 bases lay between the germline ends. Per the germline V gene, CDR1 is MNHEY and CDR2 is SMNVEV (reference sequence).

This clone came up a few times. This rearrangement joins TRBV19 to TRBJ2-7; D is tentatively TRBD1 or TRBD2 (6 bases each). The CDR3 totals 14 residues. Trimming removed 3 bases from V and 5 bases from J, with 14 bases in between. Germline assignment: CDR1 LNHDA and CDR2 SQIVND (reference sequence). This CDR3 is CASSISGGGDEQYF. CDR3 DNA sequence: TGTGCCAGTAGTATTTCTGGGGGCGGGGACGAGCAGTACTTC.

The V and J genes are TRBV4-2 and TRBJ1-4; TRBD1 agrees at 10 bases. V gave up 1 base and J gave up 0 bases; unmatched junction bases: 5. Germline CDR1 LGHNA, CDR2 YNFKEQ. The CDR3 extends over 18 amino acids. CDR3 nucleotides: TGTGCCAGCAGCCAAGGGACAGGGGGTCTTGCAACTAATGAAAAACTGTTTTTT. Translating it yields CASSQGTGGLATNEKLFF.

V is TRBV30 and J is TRBJ1-1; maybe TRBD1 (6 bases). The CDR3 loop spans 13 amino acids. Germline CDR1 reads GTSNPN; CDR2 reads SVGIG (reference sequence). Trimming cost V 0 bases and J 5 bases, with 10 bases left between them. This CDR3 is CAWSVVGATEAFF. DNA for the CDR3: TGTGCCTGGAGTGTCGTGGGGGCTACTGAAGCTTTCTTT. Full variable domain (missing parts from reference TRBV30 and TRBJ1-1): SQTIHQWPATLVQPVGSPLSLECTVEGTSNPNLYWYRQAAGRGLQLLFYSVGIGQISSEVPQNLSASRPQDRQFILSSKKLLLSDSGFYLCAWSVVGATEAFFGQGTRLTVV.

The J gene is TRBJ2-5, the V gene TRBV9; tentatively, D is TRBD1 (5 bases). Germline V gives CDR1 SGDLS, CDR2 YYNGEE. V dropped 7 bases and J dropped 11 bases, with 9 bases sitting between them. The CDR3 loop spans 9 amino acids. The CDR3 spells CASGAPQYF. The CDR3 DNA follows: TGTGCCAGCGGGGCCCCGCAGTACTTC.

The CDR3 nucleotides are TGTGCCAGCAGCCCCGGGGGGGGAATGAAAAATCAGCCCCAGCATTTT. Protein product: CASSPGGGMKNQPQHF. J is TRBJ1-5 and V is TRBV5-6; tentative D call: TRBD1 (5 bases). Germline V CDR1 and CDR2: SGHDT, YYEEEE. The germline V and J ends were trimmed by 4 bases and 4 bases, with 18 bases remaining between them. CDR3 size: 16 residues.

The chain links TRBV7-9 to TRBJ2-3, with 9 bases lining up with TRBD2. The CDR3 extends over 17 amino acids. Germline CDR1 SEHNR, CDR2 FQNEAQ (reference sequence). V lost 5 bases, J lost 2 bases, and 11 bases stayed unmatched. The CDR3, as DNA: TGTGCCAGCAGCCTCCCCTGGGGCGGGAGGGCCACAGATACGCAGTATTTT. This gives the protein CASSLPWGGRATDTQYF.

The chain has TRBV11-2 and TRBJ2-1, with TRBD2 matching over 12 bases. Germline assignment: CDR1 SGHAT and CDR2 FQNNGV. Trimming removed 0 bases from V and 2 bases from J; junction bases left unmatched: 2. The CDR3 consists of 17 residues. The CDR3 sequence is CASSLDRTSGTYNEQFF. The CDR3 DNA is TGTGCCAGCAGCTTAGACAGGACTAGCGGGACCTACAATGAGCAGTTCTTC.

The chain has TRBV5-8 and TRBJ2-5; a weak D match, TRBD1 (6 bases). The V end was cut by 4 bases, the J end by 4 bases, with 17 bases between. Germline V lookup: CDR1 SGHTS, CDR2 YDEGEE. This CDR3 is 15 amino acids long. CDR3 sequence reads: CASSRRQAQGETQYF. CDR3 nucleotide sequence: TGTGCCAGCAGCCGAAGACAGGCTCAGGGAGAGACCCAGTACTTC.

V usage is TRBV10-3 and J usage is TRBJ2-1; 13 bases line up with TRBD2. The CDR3 covers 13 residues. Trimming removed 10 bases from V and 7 bases from J; junction bases left unmatched: 4. Germline-derived CDR1 and CDR2 are ENHRY and SYGVKD. The DNA for the CDR3 is TGTGCCACCGGGACTAGCGGGAAGAATGAGCAGTTCTTC. Translation: CATGTSGKNEQFF.

V usage is TRBV5-4 and J usage is TRBJ2-5; no firm D call. Germline V lookup: CDR1 SGHNT, CDR2 YYREEE (reference sequence). The CDR3 sequence is 12 residues long. V lost 2 bases, J lost 2 bases, and 4 bases lay in between. This CDR3 is CASSLAQETQYF. The CDR3 region has the DNA TGTGCCAGCAGCTTAGCACAAGAGACCCAGTACTTC.

The chain uses TRBV14 and TRBJ2-7; D gene uncertain. CDR1 and CDR2 (germline): SGHDN, FVKESK. The CDR3 consists of 12 residues. V was shortened by 1 base and J by 6 bases, with 7 bases between the two germline ends. The CDR3 DNA reads as TGTGCCAGCAGCCAAGTCCTCTCCGAGCAGTACTTC. It is translated as CASSQVLSEQYF.

The V and J genes are TRBV29-1 and TRBJ2-2, with 10 bases lining up with TRBD1. This CDR3 contains 15 residues. Germline V gene sequence: CDR1 SQVTM, CDR2 ANQGSEA. V lost 4 bases, J lost 4 bases, and 6 bases stayed unmatched. As DNA, the CDR3 is TGCAGCGTTGTAGGGACAGGGGCGAGCACCGGGGAGCTGTTTTTT. As protein: CSVVGTGASTGELFF.